The clone carrying this T cell receptor (beta chain) has a count of ten or more. Its antigen is currently unknown. These data belong to a study of response to subunit inactivated influenza vaccine. Study-wide findings and caveats: The authors offered the suggestion that each seasonal influenza vaccination recruits few new T cells.

Germline lookup yields CDR1 MNHEY and CDR2 SVGEGT. This CDR3 contains 16 residues. V lost 6 bases to trimming and J lost 0 bases, with 17 bases between them. Each CDR3 protein gets one entry after TCRdb re-called the RT-PCR reads with MiXCR. This table holds approximately 500,000 distinct CDR3 sequences, about 15% found once. The starting material was PBMCs from blood, obtained approximately 13 days after vaccination. The receptor was derived from a man aged 50-59 years who received an inactivated influenza vaccine. J is TRBJ1-2 and V is TRBV6-2 or TRBV6-3; D remains ambiguous. CDR3 sequence reads: CASSHPALRSNYGYTF. In nucleotides, the CDR3 is TGTGCCAGCAGCCATCCCGCCCTCAGGTCTAACTATGGCTACACCTTC.